This T cell receptor (beta chain) was identified in a study of shared clonotypes between healthy human individuals. Generated by immunoSEQ multiplex PCR, the TCRdb table keeps only in-frame clones and is missing some. The sample records about 2 million clones, approximately 94% being singletons. Positively selected for CCR7, the CD45RO-negative cells used as naive CD8 cells excluded terminally differentiated effector memory CD45RA+ cells. V lost 3 bases to trimming and J lost 2 bases, with 17 bases between them. Per the germline V gene, CDR1 is MGHRA and CDR2 is YSYEKL. The CDR3 length is 17 residues.

Sequencing was carried out using naive CD8+ T cells sorted from blood. This rearrangement joins TRBV4-1 to TRBJ2-1, with D possibly TRBD1 on 7 matching bases. The receptor comes from a man between 18 and 29 years old in good health. Here the CDR3 DNA reads TGCGCCAGCAGCCATCCCACAGGGGAGGTAGCCTACAATGAGCAGTTCTTC. Translating gives CASSHPTGEVAYNEQFF.